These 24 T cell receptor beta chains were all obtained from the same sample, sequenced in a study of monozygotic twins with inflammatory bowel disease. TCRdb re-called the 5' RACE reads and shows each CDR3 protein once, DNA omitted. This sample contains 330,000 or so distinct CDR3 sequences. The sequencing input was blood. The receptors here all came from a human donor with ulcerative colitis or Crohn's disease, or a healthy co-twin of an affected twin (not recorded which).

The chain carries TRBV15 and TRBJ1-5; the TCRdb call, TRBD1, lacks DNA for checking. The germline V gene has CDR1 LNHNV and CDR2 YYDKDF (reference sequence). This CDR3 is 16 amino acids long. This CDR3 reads CATSRDRGQGAQPQHF.

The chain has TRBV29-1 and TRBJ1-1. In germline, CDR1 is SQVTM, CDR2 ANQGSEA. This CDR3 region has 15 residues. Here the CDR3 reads CSVAGSGFMNTEAFF.

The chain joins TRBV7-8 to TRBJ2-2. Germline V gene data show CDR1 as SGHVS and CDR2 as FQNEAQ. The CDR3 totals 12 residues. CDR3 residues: CASSVSAGELFF.

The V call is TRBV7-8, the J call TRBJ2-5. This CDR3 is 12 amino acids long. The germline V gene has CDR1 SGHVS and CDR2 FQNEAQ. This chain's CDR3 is CASSPDWETQYF.

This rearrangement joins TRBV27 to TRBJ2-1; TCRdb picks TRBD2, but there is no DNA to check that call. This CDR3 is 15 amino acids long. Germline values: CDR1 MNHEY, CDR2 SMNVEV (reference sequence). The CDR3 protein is CASSMTSGRIYEQFF.

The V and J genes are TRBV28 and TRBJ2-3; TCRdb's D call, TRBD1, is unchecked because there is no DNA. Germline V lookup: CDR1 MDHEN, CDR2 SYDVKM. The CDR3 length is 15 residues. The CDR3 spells CASREGVMFTDTQYF.

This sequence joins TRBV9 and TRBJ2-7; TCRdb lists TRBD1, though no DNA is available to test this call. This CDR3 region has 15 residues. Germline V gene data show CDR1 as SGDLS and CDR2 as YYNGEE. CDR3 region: CASSVEDSISYEQYF.

CDR3 in amino acids: CSGAVGETQYF. This chain connects TRBV29-1 to TRBJ2-5. From germline, CDR1 is SQVTM and CDR2 ANQGSEA. This CDR3 comprises 11 residues.

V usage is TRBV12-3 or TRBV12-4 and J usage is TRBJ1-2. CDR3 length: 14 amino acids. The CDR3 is CASNSGVAQYGYTF.

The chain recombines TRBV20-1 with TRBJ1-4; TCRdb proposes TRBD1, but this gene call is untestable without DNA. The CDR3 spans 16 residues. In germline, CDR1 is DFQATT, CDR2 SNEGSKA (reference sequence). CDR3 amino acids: CSAPGQGESTNEKLFF.

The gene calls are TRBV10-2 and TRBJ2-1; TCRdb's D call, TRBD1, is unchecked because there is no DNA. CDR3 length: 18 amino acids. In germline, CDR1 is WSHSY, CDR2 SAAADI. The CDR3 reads CASSEQVARGAYGNEQFF.

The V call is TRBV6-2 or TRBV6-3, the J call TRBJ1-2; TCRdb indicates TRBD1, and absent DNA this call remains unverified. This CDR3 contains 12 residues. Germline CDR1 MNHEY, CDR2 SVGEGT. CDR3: CAIDGGRGGYTF.

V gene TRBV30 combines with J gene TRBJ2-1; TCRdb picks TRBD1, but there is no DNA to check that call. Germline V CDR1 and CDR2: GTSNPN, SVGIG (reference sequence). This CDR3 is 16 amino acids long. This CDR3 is CAWSVPVGTGYNEQFF. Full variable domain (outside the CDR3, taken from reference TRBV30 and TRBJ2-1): SQTIHQWPATLVQPVGSPLSLECTVEGTSNPNLYWYRQAAGRGLQLLFYSVGIGQISSEVPQNLSASRPQDRQFILSSKKLLLSDSGFYLCAWSVPVGTGYNEQFFGPGTRLTVL.

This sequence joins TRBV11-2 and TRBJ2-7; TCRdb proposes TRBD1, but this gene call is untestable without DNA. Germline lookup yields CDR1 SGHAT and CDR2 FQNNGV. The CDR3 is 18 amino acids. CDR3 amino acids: CASSSRDRAPLIPYEQYF.

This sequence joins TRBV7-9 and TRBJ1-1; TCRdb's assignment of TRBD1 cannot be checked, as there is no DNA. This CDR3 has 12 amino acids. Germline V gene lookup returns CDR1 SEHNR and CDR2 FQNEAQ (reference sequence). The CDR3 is CASSPTGWEAFF. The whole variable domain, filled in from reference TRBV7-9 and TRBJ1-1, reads DTGVSQNPRHKITKRGQNVTFRCDPISEHNRLYWYRQTLGQGPEFLTYFQNEAQLEKSRLLSDRFSAERPKGSFSTLEIQRTEQGDSAMYLCASSPTGWEAFFGQGTRLTVV.

CDR3 sequence: CASSQSTGEKLFF. V and J are TRBV7-9 and TRBJ1-4; the D gene TCRdb calls, TRBD1, cannot be checked with no DNA. The germline V gene encodes CDR1 SEHNR and CDR2 FQNEAQ (reference sequence). This CDR3 contains 13 residues.

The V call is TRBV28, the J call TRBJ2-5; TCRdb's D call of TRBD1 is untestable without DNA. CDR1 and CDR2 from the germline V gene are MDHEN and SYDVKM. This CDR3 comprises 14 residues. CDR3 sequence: CASRAPGGGETQYF.

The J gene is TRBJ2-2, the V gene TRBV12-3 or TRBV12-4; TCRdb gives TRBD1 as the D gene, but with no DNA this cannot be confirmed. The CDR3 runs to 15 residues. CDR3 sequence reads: CASTPRGGPTGELFF.

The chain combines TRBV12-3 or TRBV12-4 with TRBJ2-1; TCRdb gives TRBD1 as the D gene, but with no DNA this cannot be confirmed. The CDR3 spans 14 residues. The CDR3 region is CASSRSSPVNEQFF.

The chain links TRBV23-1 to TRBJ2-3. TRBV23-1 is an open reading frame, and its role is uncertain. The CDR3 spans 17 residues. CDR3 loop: CASSQPDRTASTDTQYF.

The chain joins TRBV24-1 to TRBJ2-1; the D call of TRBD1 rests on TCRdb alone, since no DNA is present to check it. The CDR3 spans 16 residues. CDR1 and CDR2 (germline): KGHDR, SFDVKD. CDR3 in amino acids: CATGGSKTGSGNEQFF.

The CDR3 loop is CASSLAGREYYGYTF. V is TRBV5-4 and J is TRBJ1-2; TCRdb lists TRBD1, though no DNA is available to test this call. CDR1 and CDR2 from the germline V gene are SGHNT and YYREEE (reference sequence). The CDR3 is 15 amino acids.

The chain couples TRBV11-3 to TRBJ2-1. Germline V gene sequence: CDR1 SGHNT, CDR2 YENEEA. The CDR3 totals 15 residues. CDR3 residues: CASRTRKGSYNEQFF.

Here the CDR3 reads CSAGSGSQRVHQETQYF. The chain employs TRBV20-1 and TRBJ2-5; without DNA, the TCRdb call of TRBD2 cannot be checked. The V gene's germline CDR1 is DFQATT and CDR2 SNEGSKA (reference sequence). This CDR3 has 17 residues.